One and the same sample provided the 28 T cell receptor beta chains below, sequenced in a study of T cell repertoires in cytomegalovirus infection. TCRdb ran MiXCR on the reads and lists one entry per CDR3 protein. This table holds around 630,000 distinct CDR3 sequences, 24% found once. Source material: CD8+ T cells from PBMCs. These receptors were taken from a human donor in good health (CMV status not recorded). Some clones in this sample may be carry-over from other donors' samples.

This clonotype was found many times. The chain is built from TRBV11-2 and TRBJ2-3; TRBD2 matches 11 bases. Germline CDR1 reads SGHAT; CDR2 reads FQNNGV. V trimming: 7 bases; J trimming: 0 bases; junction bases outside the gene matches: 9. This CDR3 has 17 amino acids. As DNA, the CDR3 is TGTGCCAGCATCGGGACTAGCGGTCCTACTAGCACAGATACGCAGTATTTT. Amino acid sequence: CASIGTSGPTSTDTQYF. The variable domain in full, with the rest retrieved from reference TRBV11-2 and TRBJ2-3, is EAGVAQSPRYKIIEKRQSVAFWCNPISGHATLYWYQQILGQGPKLLIQFQNNGVVDDSQLPKDRFSAERLKGVDSTLKIQPAKLEDSAVYLCASIGTSGPTSTDTQYFGPGTRLTVL.

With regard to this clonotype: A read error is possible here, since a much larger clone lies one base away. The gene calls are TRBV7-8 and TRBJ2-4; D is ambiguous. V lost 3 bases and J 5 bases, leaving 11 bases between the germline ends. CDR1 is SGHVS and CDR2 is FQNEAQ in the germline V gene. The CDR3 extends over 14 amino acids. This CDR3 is CASSFPVDENIQYF. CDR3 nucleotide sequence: TGTGCCAGCAGCTTCCCAGTGGACGAAAACATTCAGTACTTC.

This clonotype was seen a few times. CDR3 coding DNA: TGTGCCAGCAGTACCTCGACAGGGCTGAATTCACCCCTCCACTTT. It translates to CASSTSTGLNSPLHF. V usage is TRBV6-1 and J usage is TRBJ1-6; TRBD1 agrees at 7 bases. V dropped 5 bases and J dropped 7; count of bases not matched to a gene: 8. The CDR3 runs to 15 residues. Germline V gene sequence: CDR1 MNHNS, CDR2 SASEGT.

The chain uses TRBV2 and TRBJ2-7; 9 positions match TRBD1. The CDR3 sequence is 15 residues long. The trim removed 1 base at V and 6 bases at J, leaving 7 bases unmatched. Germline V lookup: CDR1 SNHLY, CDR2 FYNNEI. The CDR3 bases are TGTGCCAGCAGTGAAGGAAGGACAGGGGTACTCGAGCAGTACGTC. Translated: CASSEGRTGVLEQYV.

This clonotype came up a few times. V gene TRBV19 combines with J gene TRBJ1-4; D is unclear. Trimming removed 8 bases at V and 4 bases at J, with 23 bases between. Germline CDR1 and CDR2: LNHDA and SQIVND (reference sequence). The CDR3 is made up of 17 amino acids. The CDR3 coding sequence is TGTGCCAGTCTCAGCCTCGAAGCCGGCGGCTTTAATGAAAAACTGTTTTTT. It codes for CASLSLEAGGFNEKLFF.

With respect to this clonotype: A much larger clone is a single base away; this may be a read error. CDR3 in amino acids: CVSSRRGFGGASTDTQYF. The CDR3 DNA reads as TGTGTCAGCAGCCGAAGAGGTTTCGGGGGGGCGAGCACAGATACGCAGTATTTT. This chain connects TRBV7-2 to TRBJ2-3, with 8 bases matching TRBD2. Germline lookup yields CDR1 SGHTA and CDR2 FQGNSA. The CDR3 extends over 18 amino acids.

The CDR3 nucleotides are TGCGCCAGCAGTTCCCCCTCCGAGCAGTACTTC. Its protein is CASSSPSEQYF. The V call is TRBV10-2, the J call TRBJ2-7; no firm D call. This CDR3 spans 11 amino acids. Germline lookup yields CDR1 WSHSY and CDR2 SAAADI. V lost 5 bases, J lost 6 bases, and 8 bases lay in between.

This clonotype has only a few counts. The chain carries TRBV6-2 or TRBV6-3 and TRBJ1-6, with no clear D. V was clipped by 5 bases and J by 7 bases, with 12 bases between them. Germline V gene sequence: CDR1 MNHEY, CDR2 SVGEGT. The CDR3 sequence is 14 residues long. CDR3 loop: CASSHRDKNSPLHF. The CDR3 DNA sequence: TGTGCCAGCAGTCACCGGGATAAGAATTCACCCCTCCACTTT.

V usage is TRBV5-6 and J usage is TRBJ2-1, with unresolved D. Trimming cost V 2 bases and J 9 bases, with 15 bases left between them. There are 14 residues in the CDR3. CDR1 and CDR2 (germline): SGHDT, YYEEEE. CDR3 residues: CASSFGRPNSEQFF. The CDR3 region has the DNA TGTGCCAGCAGCTTCGGGCGCCCAAACAGTGAGCAGTTCTTC.

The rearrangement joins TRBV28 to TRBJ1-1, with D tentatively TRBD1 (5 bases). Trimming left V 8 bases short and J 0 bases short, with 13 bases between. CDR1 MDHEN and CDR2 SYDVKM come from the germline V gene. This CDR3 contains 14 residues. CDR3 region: CASQPGPMNTEAFF. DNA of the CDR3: TGTGCCAGCCAACCGGGACCGATGAACACTGAAGCTTTCTTT.

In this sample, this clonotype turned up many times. CDR3 loop: CASSQSPSTGELFF. CDR3 coding DNA: TGTGCCAGCAGCCAATCTCCGAGCACCGGGGAGCTGTTTTTT. The chain has TRBV7-9 and TRBJ2-2; D gene ambiguous. The CDR3 totals 14 residues. V was clipped by 5 bases and J by 4 bases, with 11 bases between them. Germline CDR1 is SEHNR and CDR2 is FQNEAQ (reference sequence).

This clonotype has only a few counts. The CDR3: CASSYRQSPGYEQYF. Written as DNA, the CDR3 is TGTGCCAGCAGTTATCGACAGTCCCCAGGATACGAGCAGTACTTC. This rearrangement joins TRBV28 to TRBJ2-7; a weak D match, TRBD1 (5 bases). Trimming took 4 bases from V and 4 from J, leaving 17 bases between them. Germline assignment: CDR1 MDHEN and CDR2 SYDVKM. This CDR3 region has 15 residues.

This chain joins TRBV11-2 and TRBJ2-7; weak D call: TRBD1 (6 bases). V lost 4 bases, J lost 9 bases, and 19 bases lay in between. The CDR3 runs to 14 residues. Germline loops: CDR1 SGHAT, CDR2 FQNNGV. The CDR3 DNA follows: TGTGCCAGCAGCTCCTCGACAGGTCTACGTGGGCAGTACTTC. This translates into CASSSSTGLRGQYF.

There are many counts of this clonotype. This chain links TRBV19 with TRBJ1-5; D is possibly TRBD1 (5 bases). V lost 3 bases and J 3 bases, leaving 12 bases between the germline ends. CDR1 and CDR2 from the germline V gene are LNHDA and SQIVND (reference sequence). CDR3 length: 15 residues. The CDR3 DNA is TGTGCCAGTAGTATCGGGAGACAGTACAATCAGCCCCAGCATTTT. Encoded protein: CASSIGRQYNQPQHF.

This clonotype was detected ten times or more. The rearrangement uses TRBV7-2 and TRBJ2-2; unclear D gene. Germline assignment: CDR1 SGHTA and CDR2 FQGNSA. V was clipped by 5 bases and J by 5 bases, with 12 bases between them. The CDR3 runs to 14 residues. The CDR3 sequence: CASSPLARTGELFF. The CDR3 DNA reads TGTGCCAGCAGCCCCCTCGCGCGGACCGGGGAGCTGTTTTTT.

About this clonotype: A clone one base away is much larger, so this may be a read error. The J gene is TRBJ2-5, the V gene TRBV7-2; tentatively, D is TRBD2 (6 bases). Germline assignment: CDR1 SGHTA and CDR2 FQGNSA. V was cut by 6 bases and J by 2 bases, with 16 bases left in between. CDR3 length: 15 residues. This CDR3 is CASRAGGGGQETQYF. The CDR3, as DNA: TGTGCCAGCAGGGCCGGGGGAGGTGGGCAAGAGACCCAGTACTTC.

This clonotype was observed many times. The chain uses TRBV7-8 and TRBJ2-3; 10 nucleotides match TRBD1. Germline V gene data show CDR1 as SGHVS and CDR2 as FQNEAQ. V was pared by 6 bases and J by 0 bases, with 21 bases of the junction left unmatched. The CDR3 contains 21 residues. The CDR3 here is CASSRKSGTGARGISTDTQYF. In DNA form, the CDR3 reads TGTGCCAGCAGTAGAAAATCCGGGACAGGGGCAAGGGGGATTAGCACAGATACGCAGTATTTT.

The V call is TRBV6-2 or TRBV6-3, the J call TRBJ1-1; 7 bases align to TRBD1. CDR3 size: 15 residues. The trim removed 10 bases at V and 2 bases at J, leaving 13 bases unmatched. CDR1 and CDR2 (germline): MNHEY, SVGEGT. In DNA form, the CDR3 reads TGTGCCAACAAACCAACAGGGGAGCTCAACACTGAAGCTTTCTTT. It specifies CANKPTGELNTEAFF.

CDR3 DNA sequence: TGCGCCAGCAGTCAACGGGGAGATACGCAGTATTTT. This sequence encodes CASSQRGDTQYF. The chain couples TRBV23-1 to TRBJ2-3, with D tentatively TRBD2 (5 bases). TRBV23-1 is recorded as an ORF, its role being uncertain. V lost 2 bases to trimming and J lost 5 bases, with 5 bases between them. There are 12 residues in the CDR3.

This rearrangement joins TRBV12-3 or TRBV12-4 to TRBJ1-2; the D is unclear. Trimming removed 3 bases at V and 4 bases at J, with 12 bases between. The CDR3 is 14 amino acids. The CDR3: CASSFPGIRYGYTF. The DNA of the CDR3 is TGTGCCAGCAGTTTCCCGGGGATCCGCTATGGCTACACCTTC.

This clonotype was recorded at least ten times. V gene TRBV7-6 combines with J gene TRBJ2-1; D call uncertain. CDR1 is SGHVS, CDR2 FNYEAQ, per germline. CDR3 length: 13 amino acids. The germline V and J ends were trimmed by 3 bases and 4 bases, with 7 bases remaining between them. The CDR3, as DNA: TGTGCCAGCAGCTTGCAGGTGTACAATGAGCAGTTCTTC. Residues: CASSLQVYNEQFF.

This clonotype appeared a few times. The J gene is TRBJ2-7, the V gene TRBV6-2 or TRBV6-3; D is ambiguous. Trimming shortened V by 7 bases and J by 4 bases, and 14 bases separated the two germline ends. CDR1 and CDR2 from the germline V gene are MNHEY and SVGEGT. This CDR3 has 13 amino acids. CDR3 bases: TGTGCCAGCACCTCGGCACTAACTTACGAGCAGTACGTC. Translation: CASTSALTYEQYV.

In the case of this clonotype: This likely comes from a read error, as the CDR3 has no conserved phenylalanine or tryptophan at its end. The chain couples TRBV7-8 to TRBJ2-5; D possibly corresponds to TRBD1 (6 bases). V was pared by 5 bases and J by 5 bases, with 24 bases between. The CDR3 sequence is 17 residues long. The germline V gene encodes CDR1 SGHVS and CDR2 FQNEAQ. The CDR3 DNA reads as TGTGCCAGCAGCATCTCAAAGGGCAGGGGAGTGAGGGAGACCCAGTACTAC. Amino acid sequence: CASSISKGRGVRETQYY.

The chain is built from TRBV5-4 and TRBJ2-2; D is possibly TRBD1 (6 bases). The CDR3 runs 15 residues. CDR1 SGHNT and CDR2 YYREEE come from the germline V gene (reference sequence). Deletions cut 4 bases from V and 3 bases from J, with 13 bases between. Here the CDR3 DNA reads TGTGCCAGCAGCGTGGACAGCGGATACACCGGGGAGCTGTTTTTT. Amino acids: CASSVDSGYTGELFF.

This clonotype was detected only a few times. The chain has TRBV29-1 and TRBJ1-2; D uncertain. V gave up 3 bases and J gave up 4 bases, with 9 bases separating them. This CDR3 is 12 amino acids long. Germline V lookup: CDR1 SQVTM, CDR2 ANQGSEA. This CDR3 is CSVETRFYGYTF. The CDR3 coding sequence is TGCAGCGTTGAGACTCGGTTCTATGGCTACACCTTC.

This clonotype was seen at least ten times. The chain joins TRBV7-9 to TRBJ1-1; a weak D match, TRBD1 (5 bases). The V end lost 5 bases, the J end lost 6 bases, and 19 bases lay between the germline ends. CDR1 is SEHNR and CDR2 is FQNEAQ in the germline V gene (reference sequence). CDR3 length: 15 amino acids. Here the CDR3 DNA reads TGTGCCAGCAGCCCCTCCCCGGGGGGATCCTCTGAAGCTTTCTTT. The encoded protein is CASSPSPGGSSEAFF. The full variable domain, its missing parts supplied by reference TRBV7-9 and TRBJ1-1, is DTGVSQNPRHKITKRGQNVTFRCDPISEHNRLYWYRQTLGQGPEFLTYFQNEAQLEKSRLLSDRFSAERPKGSFSTLEIQRTEQGDSAMYLCASSPSPGGSSEAFFGQGTRLTVV.

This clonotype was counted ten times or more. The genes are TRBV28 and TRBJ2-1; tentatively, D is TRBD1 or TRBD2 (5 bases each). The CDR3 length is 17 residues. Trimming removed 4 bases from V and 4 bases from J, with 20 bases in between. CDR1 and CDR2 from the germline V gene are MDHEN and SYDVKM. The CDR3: CASSSLRDPERYNEQFF. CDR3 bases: TGTGCCAGCAGTTCGCTCCGGGACCCCGAGCGTTACAATGAGCAGTTCTTC.

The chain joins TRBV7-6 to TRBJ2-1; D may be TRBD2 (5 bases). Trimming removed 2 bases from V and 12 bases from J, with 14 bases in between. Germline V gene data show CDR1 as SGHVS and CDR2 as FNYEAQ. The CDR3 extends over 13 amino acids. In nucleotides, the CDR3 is TGTGCCAGCAGCTTAAATTTGAGGGAAGGGCAGTTCTTC. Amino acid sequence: CASSLNLREGQFF.